A selection of T cell receptor beta chains follows, all from one sample in a study of blood T cell repertoires in COVID-19. TCRdb's table, derived via immunoSEQ multiplex PCR, lists solely in-frame clones and lacks some. The sample has 170,000 or so clones; 90% are singletons. The sequenced sample was peripheral blood. All receptors come from a man between 50 and 59 years old with acute or convalescent COVID-19. Both conserved end residues are part of each CDR3. D genes are given only for firm matches.

>-|TRBV20-1|TRBJ1-1
TGCAGTGCTAGTAATAGTCCCAGGGGATTCACTGAAGCTTTCTTT
CSASNSPRGFTEAFF
>-|TRBV5-6|TRBJ1-3
TGTGCCAGCAGCCTTCCGGGAGGGAGCTCTGGAAACACCATATATTTT
CASSLPGGSSGNTIYF
>-|TRBV5-1|TRBJ2-2
TGCGCCAGCAGCTTGGCCCGCACAGGGTCGGACACCGGGGAGCTGTTTTTT
CASSLARTGSDTGELFF
>-|TRBV10-1|TRBJ1-1
TGCGCCAGCAGCGTAGGACAGAACACTGAAGCTTTCTTT
CASSVGQNTEAFF
>-|TRBV10-2|TRBJ1-1
TGCGCCAGCAGTGACGTCGACACTTATGATGAAGCTTTCTTT
CASSDVDTYDEAFF
>TRBD1|TRBV27|TRBJ1-1
TGTGCCAGCAGTTCCCTGACAGGGCTATACACTGAAGCTTTCTTT
CASSSLTGLYTEAFF
>-|TRBV29-1|TRBJ1-2
TGCAGCGTTGCGGAGGGACCGGACTATGGCTACACCTTC
CSVAEGPDYGYTF
>TRBD2|TRBV7-9|TRBJ2-2
TGTGCCAGCAGCTCAAGCGGGAGGGACACCGGGGAGCTGTTTTTT
CASSSSGRDTGELFF
>TRBD2|TRBV4-3|TRBJ2-2
TGCGCCAGCAGCCAAGGGGAGGGGCAGCCAGTAACCGGGGAGCTGTTTTTT
CASSQGEGQPVTGELFF
>-|TRBV29-1|TRBJ1-5
TGCAGCGTTGAAGTTAAGGGAGGGCAGCCCCAGCATTTT
CSVEVKGGQPQHF
>-|TRBV7-2|TRBJ1-2
TGTGCCAGCAGCGAAGCCGGGACATCCCTGCACTATGGCTACACCTTC
CASSEAGTSLHYGYTF
>-|TRBV5-5|TRBJ2-3
TGTGCCAGCAGCTTGTTGGACGGGCGGGCAGATACGCAGTATTTT
CASSLLDGRADTQYF
>-|TRBV28|TRBJ2-2
TGTGCCAGCAGTCCTTCGGGACACCGCACCGGGGAGCTGTTTTTT
CASSPSGHRTGELFF
>TRBD1|TRBV9|TRBJ2-6
TGTGCCAGCAGCGGACAGGGAAGAAGTGGGGCCAACGTCCTGACTTTC
CASSGQGRSGANVLTF
>TRBD1|TRBV5-6|TRBJ2-1
TGTGCCAGCAGCGTAAGACAGGGTTGGAATGAGCAGTTCTTC
CASSVRQGWNEQFF
>TRBD2|TRBV5-4|TRBJ2-7
TGTGCCAGCAGCTTAGTCGCGGGAGAACGTCCCGAGCAGTACTTC
CASSLVAGERPEQYF